This record looks at one T cell receptor beta chain sequence and its context. What it recognizes is unknown. The table came from immunoSEQ multiplex PCR; TCRdb's copy has only in-frame clones and leaves some out. The table lists some 200,000 clones, under 95% of them singletons, with over 0.75% in the top ten. These data belong to a study of T cell responses to AZD1222 COVID-19 vaccine. Background on the study: Pooling of second doses given at about 4 or about 12 weeks was done. General study results and limits: Just a handful of people given AZD1222 tested seropositive at baseline. Donors in the cohort were predominantly white British and more often female, and clonal diversity was possibly underestimated.

With 0 bases clipped from V and 5 bases from J, the junction kept 10 bases outside the gene matches. This CDR3 is built from 16 residues. Germline CDR1 and CDR2: SGDLS and YYNGEE. This TCR was sampled from an adult in good health. The rearrangement uses TRBV9 and TRBJ1-2, with 7 bases matching TRBD1. Sample: peripheral blood, taken on day 0 of AZD1222 vaccination. The CDR3 DNA follows: TGTGCCAGCAGCGTAGCTCCGACAGGGTCGGTGTATGGCTACACCTTC. Protein product: CASSVAPTGSVYGYTF.